One sample yielded the 2 T cell receptor beta chains listed below, sequenced in a study of blood T cell repertoires in COVID-19 (dated by TCRdb to 2019 to 2021). The library was generated by the immunoSEQ multiplex PCR assay. What TCRdb holds here is the immuneACCESS table cut down to in-frame rearrangements. Part of the clones is not present; checked against another copy, under half of the missing clones reflect an unresolved V gene, and the others are unexplained. This sample comprises approximately 200,000 clones, 82% of them detected only once. Of the sample, approximately 12% is held by the ten largest clones. The sequenced sample consisted of PBMCs or T cells enriched from blood (not recorded which). The receptors stem from a man between 35 and 55 years old who had recovered from COVID-19.

The chain's CDR3 is CASSWGQGYTDTQYF. The CDR3 bases are TGTGCCAGCAGCTGGGGGCAGGGTTACACAGATACGCAGTATTTT. The V and J genes are TRBV4-2 and TRBJ2-3; weak D call: TRBD1 (6 bases). Germline loops: CDR1 LGHNA, CDR2 YNFKEQ. V was cut by 5 bases and J by 2 bases, with 14 bases left in between. The CDR3 has 15 amino acids.

The chain combines TRBV18 with TRBJ1-1, with D possibly matching TRBD1 (5 bases). The germline V and J ends were trimmed by 2 bases and 10 bases, with 23 bases remaining between them. Looked up from germline, CDR1 is KGHSH and CDR2 is LQKENI. This CDR3 is built from 16 residues. The CDR3 is CASSPEWGEIFQIAFF. Written as DNA, the CDR3 is TGTGCCAGCTCACCAGAATGGGGGGAGATATTTCAGATAGCTTTCTTT.